A single sample is the source of the 23 T cell receptor beta chains below, sequenced in a study of cytomegalovirus exposure and HLA in healthy donors. PCR employed 60 Vbeta and 13 Jbeta primers. Here immunoSEQ multiplex PCR was the method, and the copy in TCRdb shows in-frame clones only, minus some. The data hold 200,000 to 250,000 clones, with around nine tenths observed a single time. Sequencing was carried out using PBMCs. These receptors were collected from a woman aged 18-29 years in good health and CMV-seronegative.

The rearrangement uses TRBV4-3 and TRBJ1-1; maybe TRBD1 (5 bases). The CDR3 covers 15 residues. The germline gives CDR1 LGHNA, CDR2 YSLEER. The V end was cut by 4 bases, the J end by 0 bases, with 12 bases between. The CDR3 loop reads CASSPTTEMNTEAFF. In DNA form, the CDR3 reads TGCGCCAGCAGCCCAACGACAGAAATGAACACTGAAGCTTTCTTT.

Only one count was recorded for this clone. The rearrangement links TRBV6-5 to TRBJ2-4, with D possibly TRBD1 on 5 matching bases. The CDR3 runs 16 residues. Trimming removed 3 bases at V and 0 bases at J, with 12 bases between. Looked up from germline, CDR1 is MNHEY and CDR2 is SVGAGI. CDR3 loop: CASSYGASSAKNIQYF. The CDR3 nucleotides read TGTGCCAGCAGTTATGGGGCCAGCTCAGCCAAAAACATTCAGTACTTC.

In this sample, this clone turned up a few times. This chain links TRBV5-6 with TRBJ1-5; 10 nucleotides agree with TRBD1. V lost 5 bases to trimming and J lost 7 bases; unmatched junction nucleotides: 9. The germline V gene has CDR1 SGHDT and CDR2 YYEEEE. The CDR3 runs to 15 residues. In DNA form, the CDR3 reads TGTGCCAGCAGTCAGGACAGGGGGGTATCGCAGCCCCAGCATTTT. Its protein is CASSQDRGVSQPQHF.

V usage is TRBV10-3 and J usage is TRBJ2-2; TRBD1 matches 9 bases. The J segment lost 3 bases and the V segment lost 10 bases, leaving 6 bases of the junction unmatched. Germline loops: CDR1 ENHRY, CDR2 SYGVKD. This CDR3 has 14 amino acids. CDR3 DNA: TGTGCCACGTCGGGACAGGGTTACACCGGGGAGCTGTTTTTT. Protein sequence: CATSGQGYTGELFF.

This chain joins TRBV7-2 and TRBJ2-2; D not certain. Trimming removed 7 bases at V and 3 bases at J, with 15 bases between. CDR1 SGHTA and CDR2 FQGNSA come from the germline V gene. There are 15 residues in the CDR3. CDR3 bases: TGTGCCAGCACGACTCTGGGTAGATACACCGGGGAGCTGTTTTTT. This codes for CASTTLGRYTGELFF.

The V call is TRBV11-2, the J call TRBJ2-5; maybe TRBD2 (6 bases). CDR1 SGHAT and CDR2 FQNNGV come from the germline V gene. The V gene lost 4 bases and the J gene lost 0 bases, with 15 bases spanning the gap. This CDR3 contains 16 residues. CDR3 sequence reads: CASSSIRGRNQETQYF. The CDR3 coding sequence is TGTGCCAGCAGCTCCATTCGGGGGAGGAACCAAGAGACCCAGTACTTC.

The chain links TRBV7-2 to TRBJ1-2; no reliable D call. CDR1 and CDR2 from the germline V gene are SGHTA and FQGNSA. CDR3 length: 13 amino acids. The V gene lost 3 bases and the J gene lost 0 bases, with 5 bases spanning the gap. Here the CDR3 reads CASSFTANYGYTF. Here the CDR3 DNA reads TGTGCCAGCAGCTTTACAGCTAACTATGGCTACACCTTC.

The chain joins TRBV6-1 to TRBJ1-1, with 7 positions matching TRBD1. The CDR3 is 15 residues long. The V and J ends lost 3 bases and 4 bases, in that order; junction bases with no gene match: 8. Germline V gene sequence: CDR1 MNHNS, CDR2 SASEGT. CDR3 in DNA: TGTGCCAGCAGTGACCGTAGGACAGGTGCCACTGAAGCTTTCTTT. It specifies CASSDRRTGATEAFF.

The chain has TRBV6-1 and TRBJ1-3; TRBD1 is a possible D gene (6 bases). The germline gives CDR1 MNHNS, CDR2 SASEGT. There are 13 residues in the CDR3. V lost 6 bases to trimming and J lost 5 bases, with 11 bases between them. CDR3 nucleotide sequence: TGTGCCAGCAGAGCAGGGGTGCGAAACACCATATATTTT. The encoded protein is CASRAGVRNTIYF.

The gene calls are TRBV7-3 and TRBJ2-6, with 7 bases that match TRBD1. The trim removed 4 bases at V and 0 bases at J, leaving 6 bases unmatched. CDR3 length equals 17 residues. Germline CDR1 reads SGHTA; CDR2 reads FQGTGA. CDR3 residues: CASSSTGASSGANVLTF. CDR3 bases: TGTGCCAGCAGCTCCACAGGGGCCAGCTCTGGGGCCAACGTCCTGACTTTC.

The gene calls are TRBV7-9 and TRBJ2-3, with D unclear. CDR1 and CDR2 (germline): SEHNR, FQNEAQ (reference sequence). The CDR3 is 14 residues long. Trimming shortened V by 5 bases and J by 4 bases, and 13 bases separated the two germline ends. CDR3 in DNA: TGTGCCAGCAGCCATCGTGAAGAGGCAGATACGCAGTATTTT. Its protein product is CASSHREEADTQYF.

This sequence joins TRBV5-1 and TRBJ2-7; 9 positions match TRBD1. This CDR3 comprises 15 residues. Losses at the gene ends were 4 bases for V and 5 bases for J; bases not matched to a gene: 10. Germline CDR1 and CDR2: SGHRS and YFSETQ. This CDR3 is CASSTGTGTLHEQYF. DNA of the CDR3: TGCGCCAGCAGCACGGGGACAGGGACTCTCCACGAGCAGTACTTC.

The chain carries TRBV6-9 and TRBJ2-2; D is uncertain. The V end lost 2 bases, the J end lost 1 base, and 5 bases lay between the germline ends. The germline V gene has CDR1 MNHGY and CDR2 SVAAGI. The CDR3 extends over 14 amino acids. The CDR3 nucleotides are TGTGCCAGCAGTTATCGCGAGAACACCGGGGAGCTGTTTTTT. Translated: CASSYRENTGELFF.

The CDR3 is CASSAISQGEAFF. CDR3 sequence (DNA): TGTGCCAGCAGCGCGATCAGTCAGGGGGAAGCTTTCTTT. V is TRBV5-4 and J is TRBJ1-1, with a tentative D call TRBD1 (6 bases). Germline loops: CDR1 SGHNT, CDR2 YYREEE (reference sequence). The CDR3 consists of 13 residues. V shed 4 bases and J shed 8 bases, with 15 bases lying between them.

This clone was counted a single time. This chain links TRBV29-1 with TRBJ2-1; 7 bases are shared with TRBD1. The CDR3 has 12 residues. CDR1 and CDR2 (germline): SQVTM, ANQGSEA. The J segment lost 3 bases and the V segment lost 7 bases, leaving 3 bases of the junction unmatched. The CDR3 DNA sequence: TGCAGCGGAGGGACAGACTACAATGAGCAGTTCTTC. Translation gives CSGGTDYNEQFF.

A word on this clone: This CDR3 is also generated by other DNA sequences in the sample. This chain uses TRBV11-2 with TRBJ2-7; D might be TRBD1 (5 bases). In germline, CDR1 is SGHAT, CDR2 FQNNGV. V lost 6 bases and J 1 base, leaving 7 bases between the germline ends. The CDR3 is made up of 12 amino acids. The CDR3 reads CASSSGSYEQYF. The CDR3 nucleotides read TGTGCCAGCAGTTCAGGGTCCTACGAGCAGTACTTC.

CDR3 nucleotide sequence: TGTGCCAGCAGCTACCGCTATTCGAACACTGAAGCTTTCTTT. Its translation: CASSYRYSNTEAFF. The chain is built from TRBV11-2 and TRBJ1-1; no firm D call. Germline values: CDR1 SGHAT, CDR2 FQNNGV. The CDR3 is 14 amino acids. V was pared by 4 bases and J by 1 base, with 10 bases between.

The chain is built from TRBV4-1 and TRBJ1-2; D ambiguous. CDR3 length: 15 amino acids. Germline CDR1 reads MGHRA; CDR2 reads YSYEKL. V lost 5 bases to trimming and J lost 2 bases, with 15 bases between them. CDR3 in amino acids: CASSDTREGNYGYTF. The CDR3 DNA is TGCGCCAGCAGCGACACAAGGGAGGGAAACTATGGCTACACCTTC.

This sequence joins TRBV11-3 and TRBJ2-3; 8 nucleotides agree with TRBD2. Germline V gives CDR1 SGHNT, CDR2 YENEEA. V was clipped by 2 bases and J by 2 bases; unmatched bases: 3. CDR3 length: 15 residues. This CDR3 is CASSLTSGYTDTQYF. The DNA for the CDR3 is TGTGCCAGCAGCTTAACTAGCGGTTACACAGATACGCAGTATTTT.

The chain combines TRBV18 with TRBJ1-4; possibly TRBD1 for D (5 bases). The CDR3 contains 14 residues. Germline V gene data show CDR1 as KGHSH and CDR2 as LQKENI. V was clipped by 3 bases and J by 6 bases, with 11 bases between them. The CDR3 nucleotides are TGTGCCAGCTCACCGTCCAGGGTGGATGAAAAACTGTTTTTT. Translated: CASSPSRVDEKLFF.

The chain carries TRBV6-5 and TRBJ1-1, with D perhaps matching TRBD1 (5 bases). Between the trimmed V and J ends, which lost 6 bases and 0 bases, there was a span of 11 bases. Germline V gene sequence: CDR1 MNHEY, CDR2 SVGAGI. The CDR3 runs to 14 residues. CDR3 amino acids: CASSPDRLNTEAFF. The CDR3 DNA reads TGTGCCAGCAGCCCTGACAGACTGAACACTGAAGCTTTCTTT.

The chain carries TRBV5-6 and TRBJ1-2; 8 bases match TRBD1. V gave up 3 bases and J gave up 6 bases; unmatched junction bases: 19. The CDR3 sequence is 18 residues long. Per the germline V gene, CDR1 is SGHDT and CDR2 is YYEEEE. The CDR3 DNA reads as TGTGCCAGCAGCTACGACCTGGGACAGGTAATGATTGTCGATGGCTACACCTTC. Amino acids: CASSYDLGQVMIVDGYTF.

This chain links TRBV4-3 with TRBJ1-1, with 7 positions matching TRBD1. Per germline, CDR1 LGHNA and CDR2 YSLEER. CDR3 length: 14 amino acids. Germline trimming cut 0 bases from V and 9 bases from J; bases unmatched to any gene: 7. As DNA, the CDR3 is TGCGCCAGCAGCCAAGAGAGGGGGACAGACCAAGCTTTCTTT. Its translation is CASSQERGTDQAFF.